This TCR beta chain was sequenced in a study of CD8 T cells in ankylosing spondylitis. Study-level results: CD8+ cells made up the disease-linked clones, which were relatively rare in peripheral blood.

Remarks on this clonotype: Antigen: not known.

As the method for making TCR beta libraries, quantitative 5'-RACE with molecular barcodes was used. Each CDR3 protein gets one entry after TCRdb re-called the 5' RACE reads with MiXCR. The sample gives more than 200,000 distinct CDR3 sequences, 20% to 30% of which show up once; 0.61% is in the top ten. This CDR3 has 13 residues. V lost 5 bases and J lost 3, with 11 bases in between. V and J are TRBV12-3 or TRBV12-4 and TRBJ2-7, with a tentative D call TRBD2 (6 bases). The TCR comes from a male donor with ankylosing spondylitis or in good health (not recorded which). The sequencing input was blood, either unsorted or a sorted T cell fraction (not recorded which). The DNA of the CDR3 is TGTGCCAGCAGTCGGGGGACCGACTACGAGCAGTACTTC. Translated: CASSRGTDYEQYF.